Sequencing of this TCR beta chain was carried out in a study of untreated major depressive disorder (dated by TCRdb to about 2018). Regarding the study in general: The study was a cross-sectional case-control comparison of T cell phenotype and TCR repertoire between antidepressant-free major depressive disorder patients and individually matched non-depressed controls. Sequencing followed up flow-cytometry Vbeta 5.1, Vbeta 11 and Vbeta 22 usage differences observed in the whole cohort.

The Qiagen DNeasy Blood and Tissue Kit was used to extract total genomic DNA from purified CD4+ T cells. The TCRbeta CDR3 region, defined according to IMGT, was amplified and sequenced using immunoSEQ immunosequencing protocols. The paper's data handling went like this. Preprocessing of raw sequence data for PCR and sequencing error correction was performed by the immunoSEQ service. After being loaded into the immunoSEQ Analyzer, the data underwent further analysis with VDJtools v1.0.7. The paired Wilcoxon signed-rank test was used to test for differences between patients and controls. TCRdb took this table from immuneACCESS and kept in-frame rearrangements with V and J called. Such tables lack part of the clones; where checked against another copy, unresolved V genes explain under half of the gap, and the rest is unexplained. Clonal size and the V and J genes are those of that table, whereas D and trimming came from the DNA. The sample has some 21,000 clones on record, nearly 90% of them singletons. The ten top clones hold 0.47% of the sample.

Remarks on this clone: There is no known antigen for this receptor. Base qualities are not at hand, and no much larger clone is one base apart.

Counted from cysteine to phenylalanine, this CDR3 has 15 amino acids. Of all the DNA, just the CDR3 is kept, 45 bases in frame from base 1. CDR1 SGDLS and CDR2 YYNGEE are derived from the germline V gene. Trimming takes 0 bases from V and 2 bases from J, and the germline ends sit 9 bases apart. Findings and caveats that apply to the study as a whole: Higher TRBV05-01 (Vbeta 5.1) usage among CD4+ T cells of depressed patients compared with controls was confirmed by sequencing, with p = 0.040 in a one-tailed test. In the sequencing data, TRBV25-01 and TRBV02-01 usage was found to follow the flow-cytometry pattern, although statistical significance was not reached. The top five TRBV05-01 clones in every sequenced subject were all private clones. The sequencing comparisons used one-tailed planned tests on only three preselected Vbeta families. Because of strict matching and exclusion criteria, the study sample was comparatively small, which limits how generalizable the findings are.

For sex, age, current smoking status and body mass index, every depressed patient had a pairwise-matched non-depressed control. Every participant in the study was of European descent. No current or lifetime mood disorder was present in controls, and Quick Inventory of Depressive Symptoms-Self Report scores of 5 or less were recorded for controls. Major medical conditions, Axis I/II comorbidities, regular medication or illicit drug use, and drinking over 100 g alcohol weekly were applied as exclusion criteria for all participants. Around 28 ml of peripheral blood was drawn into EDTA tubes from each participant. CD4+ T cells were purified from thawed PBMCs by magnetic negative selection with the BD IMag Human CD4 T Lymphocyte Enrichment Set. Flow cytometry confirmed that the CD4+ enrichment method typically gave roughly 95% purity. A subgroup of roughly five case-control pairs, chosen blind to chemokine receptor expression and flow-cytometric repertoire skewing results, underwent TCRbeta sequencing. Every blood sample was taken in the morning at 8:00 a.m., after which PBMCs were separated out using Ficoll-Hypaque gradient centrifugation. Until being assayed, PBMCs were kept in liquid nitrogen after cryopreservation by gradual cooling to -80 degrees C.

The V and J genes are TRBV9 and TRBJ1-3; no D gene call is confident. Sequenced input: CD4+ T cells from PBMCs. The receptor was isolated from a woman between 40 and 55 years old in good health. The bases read TGTGCCAGCAGCGTAGATGTAGGGACTGGAAACACCATATATTTT. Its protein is CASSVDVGTGNTIYF.